Below, one T cell receptor beta chain is given with its context. The antigen remains undetermined. It was with random hexamers that about 0.45 to 1 ug RNA was reverse transcribed. An immunoSEQ multiplex PCR amplified TCR beta CDR3 over 54 Vbeta and 13 Jbeta. TCRdb analysed the immunoSEQ multiplex PCR reads with MiXCR anew, one entry per CDR3 protein. The sample shows some 250,000 distinct CDR3 sequences, 90% to 96% of them seen only once. The diagnostic criteria for definite or probable disease, as recently defined, were met by the patients with Susac syndrome. Isolation of CD8+ and CD4+ T cells was performed negatively, whereas enrichment of TEMRA cells was done by FACS. This entry belongs to a study of CD8 T cells in Susac syndrome. Study-wide findings and caveats: Clonal expansion was not observed in the Susac syndrome CD4+ T cell repertoires.

The specimen sequenced was CD4+ T cells from PBMCs. The sequence was collected from a human donor with Susac syndrome.

CDR3 nucleotides: TGCAGTGCGTCAGGGCACTTGCAAGAGACCCAGTACTTC. Its protein is CSASGHLQETQYF. The gene calls are TRBV20-1 and TRBJ2-5; possibly TRBD1 for D (5 bases). Trimming left V 6 bases short and J 2 bases short, with 13 bases between. Germline V CDR1 and CDR2: DFQATT, SNEGSKA (reference sequence). This CDR3 spans 13 amino acids.